The present entry profiles one T cell receptor beta chain with its context. The sample belongs to a study of response to subunit inactivated influenza vaccine. V was pared by 1 base and J by 6 bases, with 6 bases of the junction left unmatched. The CDR3 is 17 residues long. TCRdb re-called the RT-PCR reads through MiXCR, storing one row per CDR3 protein. The sample lists some 570,000 distinct CDR3 sequences; about 10% were seen once. The sample was also reused in another study, on T cells expressing NK-cell markers. That paper states: Libraries used 5'RACE template switching adding universal primer site and UMIs.

The sample consisted of PBMCs from blood, taken on the day of vaccination. This chain connects TRBV12-3 or TRBV12-4 to TRBJ2-3; 14 bases are a match to TRBD2. The receptor was isolated from a man aged 45-65 years who received an inactivated influenza vaccine. The CDR3, as DNA: TGTGCCAGCAGTTTAGGGGGACTAGCGGGAGTGGGGGATACGCAGTATTTT. Residues: CASSLGGLAGVGDTQYF.